These T cell receptor beta chains were read from a single sample in a study of identifying expanded T cells in peripheral blood. Libraries were prepared by immunoSEQ multiplex PCR; TCRdb keeps only in-frame clonotypes and omits some of them. The sample consists of approximately 100,000 clones, roughly 89% of them appearing once. Sequencing input: blood. Receptor source: a person between 18 and 70 years old in good health. Each CDR3 is given with its conserved first and last residue. D genes are given only for firm matches. Clone size, where shown, is once, few, many, or a class for clones that have expanded.

V: TRBV5-1
D: -
size: once
J: TRBJ2-2
DNA: TGCGCCAGCAGCGTCCGAGGGGGGGACCACACCGGGGAGCTGTTTTTT
CDR3: CASSVRGGDHTGELFF

V: TRBV6-9
D: -
size: -
J: TRBJ1-1
DNA: TGTGCCAGCAGCTTACTCGGGTCAGGCGCTGAAGCTTTCTTT
CDR3: CASSLLGSGAEAFF

V: TRBV19
D: TRBD1
size: -
J: TRBJ2-7
DNA: TGTGCCAGTAGTCGAACCCGGACAGGCTACGAGCAGTACTTC
CDR3: CASSRTRTGYEQYF

V: TRBV6-6
D: TRBD2
size: -
J: TRBJ2-7
DNA: TGTGCCAGCAGTTACTCGGGACTAGTTAACTCCTACGAGCAGTACTTC
CDR3: CASSYSGLVNSYEQYF

V: TRBV5-1
D: -
size: -
J: TRBJ2-3
DNA: TGCGCCAGCAGCTTGGCTCCGGGGGTCGGCACAGATACGCAGTATTTT
CDR3: CASSLAPGVGTDTQYF

V: TRBV25-1
D: -
size: -
J: TRBJ1-2
DNA: TGTGCCAGCACCCTGGGCGGGGGCTATGGCTACACCTTC
CDR3: CASTLGGGYGYTF

V: TRBV30
D: -
size: once
J: TRBJ1-4
DNA: TGTGCCTGGAACGGGGGCCTGAATGAAAAACTGTTTTTT
CDR3: CAWNGGLNEKLFF

V: TRBV4-3
D: -
size: few
J: TRBJ2-6
DNA: TGCGCCAGCAGCCAAGAAATTGGCTCTGGGGCCAACGTCCTGACTTTC
CDR3: CASSQEIGSGANVLTF

V: TRBV6-1
D: -
size: once
J: TRBJ2-7
DNA: TGTGCCAGCAGTGAACAGGGGACTCCCTCCTACGAGCAGTACTTC
CDR3: CASSEQGTPSYEQYF

V: TRBV4-2
D: TRBD1
size: -
J: TRBJ1-4
DNA: TGTGCCAGCAGACTTGGAGGACAGGGAACAACTAATGAAAAACTGTTTTTT
CDR3: CASRLGGQGTTNEKLFF

V: TRBV13
D: -
size: once
J: TRBJ2-2
DNA: TGTGCCAGCAGCTTAGGAAACGGGGGAATGACCGGGGAGCTGTTTTTT
CDR3: CASSLGNGGMTGELFF

V: TRBV19
D: -
size: -
J: TRBJ2-7
DNA: TGTGCCAGTAGTATAGAGTCCCGGGGCTCCGGCGACGAGCAGTACTTC
CDR3: CASSIESRGSGDEQYF

V: TRBV29-1
D: TRBD2
size: -
J: TRBJ2-3
DNA: TGCAGCGTTGTAGCGGGGAGCACAGATACGCAGTATTTT
CDR3: CSVVAGSTDTQYF

V: TRBV7-9
D: -
size: few
J: TRBJ2-5
DNA: TGTGCCAGCAGCTCCGGGGGGCACCAAGAGACCCAGTACTTC
CDR3: CASSSGGHQETQYF

V: TRBV6-6
D: -
size: -
J: TRBJ1-4
DNA: TGTGCCAGCAGTACGATGACAGTTGAGGGTGAAAAACTGTTTTTT
CDR3: CASSTMTVEGEKLFF

V: TRBV30
D: TRBD1
size: -
J: TRBJ2-2
DNA: TGTGCCCGGAGAGGGGGCGGGGGGGAGCTGTTTTTT
CDR3: CARRGGGGELFF

V: TRBV10-3
D: -
size: -
J: TRBJ1-1
DNA: TGTGCCTCGAGGGAGGCGAACACTGAAGCTTTCTTT
CDR3: CASREANTEAFF

V: TRBV18
D: TRBD1
size: -
J: TRBJ2-5
DNA: TGTGCCAGCTCACCAAACAGGGGGAGAGAGACCCAGTACTTC
CDR3: CASSPNRGRETQYF

V: TRBV29-1
D: TRBD1
size: -
J: TRBJ1-5
DNA: TGCAGCGGGATACAGGGGGCCCGGAATCAGCCCCAGCATTTT
CDR3: CSGIQGARNQPQHF

V: TRBV18
D: TRBD1
size: -
J: TRBJ2-6
DNA: TGTGCCAGCTCGCGACGGGACAGTACTACCTCTGGGGCCAACGTCCTGACTTTC
CDR3: CASSRRDSTTSGANVLTF

V: TRBV5-8
D: -
size: -
J: TRBJ2-7
DNA: TGTGCCAGCAGTCTGGCCGCGTCGGGGTTCTCCTCGTACGAGCAGTACTTC
CDR3: CASSLAASGFSSYEQYF

V: TRBV4-2
D: -
size: -
J: TRBJ2-3
DNA: TGTGCCAGCAGCCAAGACCCCCCAGATACGCAGTATTTT
CDR3: CASSQDPPDTQYF

V: TRBV28
D: -
size: -
J: TRBJ2-5
DNA: TGTGCCAGCAGCGACACCACCGGGTCCAAGACCCAGTACTTC
CDR3: CASSDTTGSKTQYF

V: TRBV7-2
D: -
size: -
J: TRBJ2-5
DNA: TGTGCCAGCAGCTTAGCTTGGGGAGAGACCCAGTACTTC
CDR3: CASSLAWGETQYF

V: TRBV25-1
D: -
size: -
J: TRBJ1-1
DNA: TGTGCCAGCAGTGAATATTGGGCAATTGAAGCTTTCTTT
CDR3: CASSEYWAIEAFF

V: TRBV28
D: TRBD1
size: -
J: TRBJ1-5
DNA: TGTGCCAGCAGTCAGGGGGGAGACAATCAGCCCCAGCATTTT
CDR3: CASSQGGDNQPQHF

V: TRBV7-9
D: TRBD1
size: -
J: TRBJ1-5
DNA: TGTGCCAGCAGTAACAGGGGGAACCAGCCCCAGCATTTT
CDR3: CASSNRGNQPQHF

V: TRBV6-5
D: -
size: -
J: TRBJ2-1
DNA: TGTGCCAGCAGCCGGGTTCCGGGGGTACACAATGAGCAGTTCTTC
CDR3: CASSRVPGVHNEQFF

V: TRBV7-6
D: TRBD1
size: -
J: TRBJ1-1
DNA: TGTGCCAGCAGCTTCCTGGACAGGCCCGACATGAACACTGAAGCTTTCTTT
CDR3: CASSFLDRPDMNTEAFF

V: TRBV27
D: -
size: -
J: TRBJ1-5
DNA: TGTGCCAGCACGGGCCGGATTGCATATAGCAATCAGCCCCAGCATTTT
CDR3: CASTGRIAYSNQPQHF

V: TRBV5-1
D: TRBD2
size: -
J: TRBJ2-5
DNA: TGCGCCAGCAGCTTGCTGGGACTAGCGGGAGGAGAGACCCAGTACTTC
CDR3: CASSLLGLAGGETQYF

V: TRBV5-1
D: -
size: -
J: TRBJ1-4
DNA: TGCGCCAGCAGCTTGGGACCCCCCCGGGCTTCCCCTGAAAAACTGTTTTTT
CDR3: CASSLGPPRASPEKLFF

V: TRBV5-6
D: -
size: few
J: TRBJ2-5
DNA: TGTGCCAGCAGCTTGTCTGCAGGGAAAAAGACCCAGTACTTC
CDR3: CASSLSAGKKTQYF

V: TRBV4-3
D: -
size: -
J: TRBJ1-2
DNA: TGCGCCAGCAGCCAGGTGGGACCAGTAACCATAAAAGATAACTATGGCTACACCTTC
CDR3: CASSQVGPVTIKDNYGYTF

V: TRBV29-1
D: -
size: -
J: TRBJ1-1
DNA: TGCAGCGTTGAGGGGGGGACTGAAGCTTTCTTT
CDR3: CSVEGGTEAFF

V: TRBV14
D: -
size: -
J: TRBJ2-7
DNA: TGTGCCAGCAGCCAAGTGAAAGGGGGGGCCCGCGAGCAGTACTTC
CDR3: CASSQVKGGAREQYF

V: TRBV7-8
D: -
size: -
J: TRBJ2-7
DNA: TGTGCCAGCAGCTTAGGACGGACCAGCTCCTACGAGCAGTACTTC
CDR3: CASSLGRTSSYEQYF

V: TRBV6-6
D: TRBD1
size: -
J: TRBJ1-5
DNA: TGTGCCAGCAGTTCGGGACAGGGGGATCAGCCCCAGCATTTT
CDR3: CASSSGQGDQPQHF

V: TRBV15
D: TRBD1
size: -
J: TRBJ1-5
DNA: TGTGCCACCAGCAGAGGACAGGGATCCCAGCCCCAGCATTTT
CDR3: CATSRGQGSQPQHF

V: TRBV4-1
D: TRBD2
size: -
J: TRBJ2-5
DNA: TGCGCCAGCAGCACCCGCGGGGGAATCCAAGAGACCCAGTACTTC
CDR3: CASSTRGGIQETQYF

V: TRBV4-3
D: -
size: -
J: TRBJ2-7
DNA: TGCGCCAGCAGCCAAGATCTCGGGGGTGGAGGCTACGAGCAGTACTTC
CDR3: CASSQDLGGGGYEQYF

V: TRBV7-9
D: TRBD1
size: -
J: TRBJ1-6
DNA: TGTGCCAGCAGCTCGTGGACAGGCCTAAGCTCCTATAATTCACCCCTCCACTTT
CDR3: CASSSWTGLSSYNSPLHF

V: TRBV5-6
D: -
size: -
J: TRBJ1-1
DNA: TGTGCCAGCAGCTGGAGGGGGAGACTAGGCGCTGAAGCTTTCTTT
CDR3: CASSWRGRLGAEAFF

V: TRBV7-2
D: -
size: -
J: TRBJ2-5
DNA: TGTGCCAGCAGCTTAGTGGCGGGGCGAAAAGAGACCCAGTACTTC
CDR3: CASSLVAGRKETQYF

V: TRBV14
D: -
size: -
J: TRBJ2-4
DNA: TGTGCCAGCAGCGCCACCTTTGGAAAACTAGCCAAAAACATTCAGTACTTC
CDR3: CASSATFGKLAKNIQYF

V: TRBV5-4
D: TRBD1
size: -
J: TRBJ2-5
DNA: TGTGCCAGCAGACGTACAGGGGGCGCGATCAAGACCCAGTACTTC
CDR3: CASRRTGGAIKTQYF

V: TRBV21-1
D: -
size: -
J: TRBJ1-5
DNA: TGTGCCAGCAGCAAAGCGCTCGTCCGGCGCCCCTGGGTATTAAATAGCAATCAGCCCCAGCATTTT
CDR3: CASSKALVRRPWVLNSNQPQHF

V: TRBV5-1
D: -
size: -
J: TRBJ1-1
DNA: TGCGCCAGCAGCTTGGTACAGGGTGGGTACACTGAAGCTTTCTTT
CDR3: CASSLVQGGYTEAFF

V: TRBV19
D: TRBD1
size: -
J: TRBJ2-5
DNA: TGTGCCAGTAGTATAGGTTACAGACAGGGGGCAAGGACGGAGACCCAGTACTTC
CDR3: CASSIGYRQGARTETQYF

V: TRBV7-6
D: TRBD2
size: -
J: TRBJ2-7
DNA: TGTGCCAGCAGCTTAGGGGGGGGGTTCCTCTCCTACGAGCAGTACTTC
CDR3: CASSLGGGFLSYEQYF

V: TRBV5-8
D: -
size: -
J: TRBJ2-3
DNA: TGTGCCAGCAGCTTGGAGGCAGGAAACACAGATACGCAGTATTTT
CDR3: CASSLEAGNTDTQYF

V: TRBV11-3
D: -
size: once
J: TRBJ2-1
DNA: TGTGCCAGCAGCTCGATATTGGGGAATGAGCAGTTCTTC
CDR3: CASSSILGNEQFF

V: TRBV7-2
D: TRBD2
size: -
J: TRBJ2-5
DNA: TGTGCCAGCAGCTTGGCGGGGGGTTACGTCGAGACCCAGTACTTC
CDR3: CASSLAGGYVETQYF